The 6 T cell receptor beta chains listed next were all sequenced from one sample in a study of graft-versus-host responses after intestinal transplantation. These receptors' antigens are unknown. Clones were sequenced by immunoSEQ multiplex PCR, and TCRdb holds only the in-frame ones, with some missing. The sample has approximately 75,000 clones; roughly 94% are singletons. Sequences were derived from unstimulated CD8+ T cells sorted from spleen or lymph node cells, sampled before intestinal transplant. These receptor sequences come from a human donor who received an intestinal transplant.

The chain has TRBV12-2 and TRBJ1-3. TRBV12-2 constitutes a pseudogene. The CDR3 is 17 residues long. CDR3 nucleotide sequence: TGTGCAAGTCCGCGAACGTTAGGGCACAACTCTGGAAACACCATATATTTT. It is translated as CASPRTLGHNSGNTIYF.

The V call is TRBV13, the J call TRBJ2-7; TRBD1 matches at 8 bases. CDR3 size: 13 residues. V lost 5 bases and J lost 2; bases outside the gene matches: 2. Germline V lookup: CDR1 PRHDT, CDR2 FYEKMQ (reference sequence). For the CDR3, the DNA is TGTGCCAGCAGCGGGGGACAGGCCTACGAGCAGTACTTC. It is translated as CASSGGQAYEQYF.

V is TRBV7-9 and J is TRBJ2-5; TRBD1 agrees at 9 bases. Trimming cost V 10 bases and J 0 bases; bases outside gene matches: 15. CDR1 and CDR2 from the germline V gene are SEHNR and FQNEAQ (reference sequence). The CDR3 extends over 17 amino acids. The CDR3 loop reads CATRDRVGTKYQETQYF. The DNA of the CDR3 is TGTGCCACCCGGGACAGGGTGGGGACGAAGTACCAAGAGACCCAGTACTTC. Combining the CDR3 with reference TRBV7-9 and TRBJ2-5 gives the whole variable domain DTGVSQNPRHKITKRGQNVTFRCDPISEHNRLYWYRQTLGQGPEFLTYFQNEAQLEKSRLLSDRFSAERPKGSFSTLEIQRTEQGDSAMYLCATRDRVGTKYQETQYFGPGTRLLVL.

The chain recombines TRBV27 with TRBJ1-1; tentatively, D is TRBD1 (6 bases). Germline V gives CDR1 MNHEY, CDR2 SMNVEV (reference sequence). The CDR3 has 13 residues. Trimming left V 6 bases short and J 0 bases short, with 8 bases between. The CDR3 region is CASRQGLNTEAFF. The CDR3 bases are TGTGCCAGCAGACAGGGACTGAACACTGAAGCTTTCTTT.

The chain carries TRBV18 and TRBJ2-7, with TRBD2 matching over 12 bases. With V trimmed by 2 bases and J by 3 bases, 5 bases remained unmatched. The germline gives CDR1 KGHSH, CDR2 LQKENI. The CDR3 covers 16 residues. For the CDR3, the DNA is TGTGCCAGCTCACCAGGACTAGCGGGACCTAACTACGAGCAGTACTTC. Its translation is CASSPGLAGPNYEQYF.

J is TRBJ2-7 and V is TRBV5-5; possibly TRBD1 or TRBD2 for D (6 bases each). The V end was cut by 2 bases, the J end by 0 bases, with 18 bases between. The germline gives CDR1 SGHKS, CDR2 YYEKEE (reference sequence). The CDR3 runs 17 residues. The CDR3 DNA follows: TGTGCCAGCAGCTTTGGTCTGATGGGGGGCGCCTCCTACGAGCAGTACTTC. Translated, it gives CASSFGLMGGASYEQYF.